The next 22 T cell receptor beta chains were all read from a single sample in a study of blood T cells in healthy people across ages. The authors ran a second PCR of about 7 to 11 cycles using a sample-barcoded 5' primer and a J-beta primer mix. TCRdb recomputed calls from the 5' RACE reads with MiXCR, one row per CDR3 protein. Among roughly 1.5 million distinct CDR3 sequences listed, less than 45% were seen once. Sequencing was done on a sample of blood. The receptor source for this set is a woman younger than 35 in good health.

The table lists this clonotype with a few counts. V and J are TRBV3-1 and TRBJ2-7; possibly TRBD1 or TRBD2 for D (5 bases each). Deletions cut 4 bases from V and 0 bases from J, with 10 bases between. Germline V lookup: CDR1 LGHDT, CDR2 YNNKEL (reference sequence). This CDR3 region has 14 residues. The CDR3 reads CASSPWDGSYEQYF. The CDR3 nucleotides read TGTGCCAGCAGCCCCTGGGACGGCTCCTACGAGCAGTACTTC.

The J gene is TRBJ2-4, the V gene TRBV18; 7 bases fit TRBD1. The DNA matches TRBJ2-7 better at its end, which makes the J call doubtful. Germline V gives CDR1 KGHSH, CDR2 LQKENI. The CDR3 runs to 15 residues. The CDR3: CASSPDRKPTYEQYF. For the CDR3, the DNA is TGTGCCAGCTCGCCGGACAGGAAGCCAACCTACGAGCAGTACTTC.

This clonotype was seen a handful of times. The V call is TRBV25-1, the J call TRBJ2-7, with D unresolved. Trimming pared 5 bases from V and 3 bases from J, leaving 11 bases between. Germline V CDR1 and CDR2: MGHDK, SYGVNS. The CDR3 runs 13 residues. The CDR3 region has the DNA TGTGCCAGCAGTAATTACATGGGCTACGAGCAGTACTTC. This codes for CASSNYMGYEQYF.

On this clonotype itself: A much larger clonotype is one base distant, so this may be a read error. The chain couples TRBV7-2 to TRBJ2-7, with D perhaps matching TRBD2 (6 bases). In germline, CDR1 is SGHTA, CDR2 FQGNSA. V gave up 3 bases and J gave up 1 base, with 16 bases separating them. The CDR3 totals 16 residues. CDR3 sequence reads: CASSLGLTGDSYEQYF. The CDR3 bases are TGTGCCAGCAGCTTGGGGCTAACGGGAGATTCCTACGAGCAGTACTTC.

This clonotype has only one observation. The chain carries TRBV7-6 and TRBJ2-3, with a possible D match to TRBD1 (6 bases). Per germline, CDR1 SGHVS and CDR2 FNYEAQ. This CDR3 spans 16 amino acids. The V gene lost 5 bases and the J gene lost 4 bases, with 19 bases spanning the gap. The CDR3 DNA follows: TGTGCCAGCAGCCCCAATTTCGTCCCAGGGGCAGATACGCAGTATTTT. Its protein is CASSPNFVPGADTQYF.

The chain recombines TRBV6-2 or TRBV6-3 with TRBJ2-1, with TRBD2 identical over 7 bases. CDR3 length equals 14 residues. Germline CDR1 is MNHEY and CDR2 is SVGEGT. Trimming removed 7 bases from V and 6 bases from J; junction bases left unmatched: 9. The CDR3 sequence: CASTLRLAGNEQFF. The CDR3 DNA is TGTGCCAGCACCCTCCGACTAGCTGGCAATGAGCAGTTCTTC.

This chain connects TRBV2 to TRBJ1-5; D may be TRBD1 (5 bases). Trimming took off 5 bases at V and 0 bases at J, with 14 bases between the two ends. Germline V gene data show CDR1 as SNHLY and CDR2 as FYNNEI. The CDR3 length is 16 residues. CDR3 sequence reads: CASSPAPGPSNQPQHF. In nucleotides, the CDR3 is TGTGCCAGCAGTCCGGCCCCGGGACCTAGCAATCAGCCCCAGCATTTT.

This clonotype was counted a single time. This chain joins TRBV20-1 and TRBJ2-5, with TRBD1 as a possible D gene (6 bases). V was clipped by 0 bases and J by 5 bases, with 16 bases between them. Germline V gene sequence: CDR1 DFQATT, CDR2 SNEGSKA (reference sequence). The CDR3 sequence is 15 residues long. The CDR3 nucleotides read TGCAGTGCTAGAGATTGGGGACACGGATGGGAGACCCAGTACTTC. This gives the protein CSARDWGHGWETQYF.

This clonotype appeared a few times. CDR3 sequence (DNA): TGCAGTGCTAGAGATCTGGGGGCCCCTAATAATTCACCCCTCCACTTT. Encoded protein: CSARDLGAPNNSPLHF. V usage is TRBV20-1 and J usage is TRBJ1-6; perhaps TRBD1 as D (6 bases). This CDR3 comprises 16 residues. Germline loops: CDR1 DFQATT, CDR2 SNEGSKA (reference sequence). V gave up 0 bases and J gave up 5 bases, with 14 bases separating them.

This clonotype came up a few times. The J gene is TRBJ2-1, the V gene TRBV5-6; D ambiguous. The germline CDR1 and CDR2 sequences are SGHDT and YYEEEE. V lost 4 bases, J lost 6 bases, and 8 bases lay in between. The CDR3 covers 12 residues. CDR3 region: CASSITLNEQFF. The DNA of the CDR3 is TGTGCCAGCAGCATTACACTCAATGAGCAGTTCTTC.

V and J are TRBV6-1 and TRBJ1-2; tentatively, D is TRBD1 (5 bases). Trimming took 6 bases from V and 4 from J, leaving 15 bases between them. CDR1 is MNHNS and CDR2 is SASEGT in the germline V gene. The CDR3 spans 14 residues. The CDR3: CASSLRDPSYGYTF. The CDR3, as DNA: TGTGCCAGCAGCCTCAGGGACCCAAGCTATGGCTACACCTTC.

The CDR3 spells CASSQDGGRSHNEQFF. In DNA form, the CDR3 reads TGTGCCAGCAGCCAAGACGGCGGGAGGTCACACAATGAGCAGTTCTTC. V usage is TRBV3-1 and J usage is TRBJ2-1, with 8 bases that match TRBD2. Per the germline V gene, CDR1 is LGHDT and CDR2 is YNNKEL (reference sequence). The CDR3 sequence is 16 residues long. V was pared by 0 bases and J by 5 bases, with 6 bases of the junction left unmatched.

The rearrangement links TRBV20-1 to TRBJ2-1; 11 bases align to TRBD2. The V and J ends lost 1 base and 9 bases, in that order; junction bases with no gene match: 2. The germline V gene has CDR1 DFQATT and CDR2 SNEGSKA (reference sequence). The CDR3 spans 13 residues. The CDR3 here is CSARGGLAGEQFF. The DNA of the CDR3 is TGCAGTGCTAGAGGAGGACTAGCGGGTGAGCAGTTCTTC.

Of note for this clonotype: Germline is not matched at one junction end, which may reflect a read error. The chain carries TRBV7-2 and TRBJ2-5; 10 bases match TRBD2. The CDR3 runs 15 residues. Germline-derived CDR1 and CDR2 are SGHTA and FQGNSA. CDR3 DNA: TGTGCCAACAGCTCCCGCTTAGCGGGGGGCGAGACCCAGTACTTC. Translated: CANSSRLAGGETQYF.

The chain has TRBV15 and TRBJ1-5; D remains unclear. V lost 7 bases and J lost 0, with 13 bases in between. The CDR3 loop spans 15 amino acids. Germline V CDR1 and CDR2: LNHNV, YYDKDF (reference sequence). This CDR3 reads CATTSGSYSNQPQHF. The DNA for the CDR3 is TGTGCCACCACGAGTGGCAGCTATAGCAATCAGCCCCAGCATTTT.

This clonotype occurred once. CDR3 bases: TGTGCCAGCAGCCAAACAATACAGGGAGTAAGGGAGCAGTACTTC. The encoded protein is CASSQTIQGVREQYF. This chain uses TRBV13 with TRBJ2-7; perhaps TRBD1 as D (6 bases). Between the trimmed V and J ends, which lost 5 bases and 7 bases, there was a span of 21 bases. The CDR3 contains 15 residues. The germline CDR1 and CDR2 sequences are PRHDT and FYEKMQ (reference sequence).

The rearrangement links TRBV6-2 or TRBV6-3 to TRBJ1-5; D gene ambiguous. CDR1 MNHEY and CDR2 SVGEGT come from the germline V gene. CDR3 length: 18 amino acids. V gave up 2 bases and J gave up 7 bases, with 24 bases separating them. The CDR3 bases are TGTGCCAGCAGTTACCGACTCGATGAGAGGAGGTTGGTACAGCCCCAGCATTTT. It codes for CASSYRLDERRLVQPQHF.

This chain connects TRBV10-3 to TRBJ2-7, with TRBD2 matching over 7 bases. Germline loops: CDR1 ENHRY, CDR2 SYGVKD. This CDR3 comprises 12 residues. V gave up 3 bases and J gave up 6 bases; unmatched junction bases: 2. The CDR3, as DNA: TGTGCCATCAGTGACATAGCGGGCGAGCAGTACTTC. Residues: CAISDIAGEQYF.

V gene TRBV3-1 combines with J gene TRBJ2-5; 13 nucleotides match TRBD2. CDR1 and CDR2 (germline): LGHDT, YNNKEL (reference sequence). The CDR3 has 19 amino acids. The V segment lost 0 bases and the J segment 5 bases; nucleotides outside the gene matches: 12. CDR3 residues: CASSQERTSGRSLGETQYF. DNA for the CDR3: TGTGCCAGCAGCCAAGAGCGGACTAGCGGGAGATCCTTGGGGGAGACCCAGTACTTC.

A few counts support this clonotype. The CDR3 protein is CASSWEFYNEQFF. CDR3 nucleotide sequence: TGTGCCAGCAGCTGGGAGTTTTACAATGAGCAGTTCTTC. The rearrangement uses TRBV7-9 and TRBJ2-1, with a weak D call TRBD2 (5 bases). The length of the CDR3 is 13 residues. V lost 4 bases to trimming and J lost 4 bases, with 8 bases between them. Germline V gene data show CDR1 as SEHNR and CDR2 as FQNEAQ (reference sequence). The full variable domain, with the rest looked up from reference TRBV7-9 and TRBJ2-1, is DTGVSQNPRHKITKRGQNVTFRCDPISEHNRLYWYRQTLGQGPEFLTYFQNEAQLEKSRLLSDRFSAERPKGSFSTLEIQRTEQGDSAMYLCASSWEFYNEQFFGPGTRLTVL.

DNA of the CDR3: TGTGCCAGCAGTTCCGGAGAATCCACTGAAGCTTTCTTT. Its translation is CASSSGESTEAFF. The chain joins TRBV6-6 to TRBJ1-1; no firm D call. Germline CDR1 reads MNHNY; CDR2 reads SVGAGI (reference sequence). V dropped 4 bases and J dropped 4 bases, with 10 bases sitting between them. The CDR3 contains 13 residues.

The V and J genes are TRBV5-1 and TRBJ2-5; D ambiguous. This CDR3 is built from 15 residues. CDR1 is SGHRS, CDR2 YFSETQ, per germline. With 0 bases removed from V and 4 bases from J, the gap between germline ends came to 13 bases. The CDR3 DNA follows: TGCGCCAGCAGCTTGGGAATCAGCCAGGTAGAGACCCAGTACTTC. As protein: CASSLGISQVETQYF.